What follows are 22 T cell receptor beta chains derived from one specimen sequenced in a study of T-cell memory formation after mild COVID-19. In TCRdb, the 5' RACE reads were re-called with MiXCR into one record per CDR3 protein. The table records more than 350,000 distinct CDR3 sequences, approximately 16% of them present only once. Material: PBMCs or a T cell subset sorted from them (not recorded which). These receptors were obtained from a young man who had mild COVID-19 (a few samples of this study predate the infection). Cell type and time point are not known.

The V gene is TRBV12-3 or TRBV12-4, the J gene TRBJ1-2, with D maybe TRBD1 (6 bases). The CDR3 covers 11 residues. With 6 bases removed from V and 9 bases from J, the gap between germline ends came to 11 bases. CDR3 DNA sequence: TGTGCCAGCAGCCAGGGGTTGCGCTACACCTTC. Protein product: CASSQGLRYTF.

This clonotype was counted a few times. The chain employs TRBV7-2 and TRBJ2-1, with 8 bases identical to TRBD2. Looked up from germline, CDR1 is SGHTA and CDR2 is FQGNSA. V trimming: 1 base; J trimming: 2 bases; junction bases outside the gene matches: 7. The length of the CDR3 is 17 residues. This chain's CDR3 is CASSLEIGGGTYNEQFF. In nucleotides, the CDR3 is TGTGCCAGCAGCTTAGAAATCGGCGGGGGGACCTACAATGAGCAGTTCTTC. The full variable domain, in which reference TRBV7-2 and TRBJ2-1 provide the parts outside the CDR3, is GAGVSQSPSNKVTEKGKDVELRCDPISGHTALYWYRQSLGQGLEFLIYFQGNSAPDKSGLPSDRFSAERTGGSVSTLTIQRTQQEDSAVYLCASSLEIGGGTYNEQFFGPGTRLTVL.

V gene TRBV5-1 combines with J gene TRBJ2-5; 12 nucleotides line up with TRBD1. The length of the CDR3 is 15 residues. CDR1 is SGHRS, CDR2 YFSETQ, per germline. The J segment lost 4 bases and the V segment lost 3 bases, leaving 4 bases of the junction unmatched. The CDR3 sequence: CASSSGGQGAETQYF. CDR3 nucleotides: TGCGCCAGCAGCTCGGGGGGACAGGGGGCAGAGACCCAGTACTTC.

This clonotype was seen more than once but under ten times. The J gene is TRBJ2-3, the V gene TRBV12-3 or TRBV12-4; 12 bases are a match to TRBD2. The length of the CDR3 is 15 residues. The trim removed 7 bases at V and 4 bases at J, leaving 6 bases unmatched. The CDR3 sequence is CASTLRTSGADTQYF. The CDR3 DNA is TGTGCCAGCACCCTCAGGACTAGCGGGGCAGATACGCAGTATTTT.

This clonotype was observed many times. The CDR3 protein is CASSSPYEQYF. The CDR3 DNA follows: TGTGCCAGCAGTTCCCCCTACGAGCAGTACTTC. V gene TRBV6-5 combines with J gene TRBJ2-7; D gene unclear. Germline V gene lookup returns CDR1 MNHEY and CDR2 SVGAGI. V was trimmed by 4 bases and J by 2 bases, leaving 3 bases between them. The CDR3 contains 11 residues.

This clonotype has just a few counts. The gene calls are TRBV6-1 and TRBJ2-7; TRBD1 agrees at 11 bases. The V gene end was trimmed by 9 bases and the J gene end by 6 bases; junction bases not matched to a gene: 10. This CDR3 has 14 residues. The germline V gene has CDR1 MNHNS and CDR2 SASEGT. In DNA, the CDR3 is TGTGCCAGTGGTGTCGGACAGGGGGCTCTCGAGCAGTACTTC. It yields the protein CASGVGQGALEQYF.

This chain uses TRBV9 with TRBJ1-1; D not resolved. Germline V lookup: CDR1 SGDLS, CDR2 YYNGEE. CDR3 length: 14 amino acids. The germline V and J ends were trimmed by 4 bases and 3 bases, with 13 bases remaining between them. The CDR3 DNA sequence: TGTGCCAGCAGCACGGGAATTCGGGACACTGAAGCTTTCTTT. Amino acids: CASSTGIRDTEAFF.

The rearrangement links TRBV7-2 to TRBJ1-1; perhaps TRBD1 as D (5 bases). Trimming removed 4 bases at V and 9 bases at J, with 15 bases between. The CDR3 spans 13 residues. Germline CDR1 SGHTA, CDR2 FQGNSA. This chain's CDR3 is CASSSSGADKAFF. The CDR3 coding sequence is TGTGCCAGCAGCTCCAGCGGGGCAGACAAAGCTTTCTTT.

Many counts were recorded for this clonotype. V usage is TRBV24-1 and J usage is TRBJ2-1; perhaps D is TRBD1 or TRBD2 (5 bases each). Germline V gives CDR1 KGHDR, CDR2 SFDVKD. The CDR3 sequence is 16 residues long. Trimming removed 5 bases from V and 3 bases from J, with 16 bases in between. CDR3 residues: CATSGPGRRFYNEQFF. DNA for the CDR3: TGTGCCACCAGTGGACCGGGACGGCGCTTCTACAATGAGCAGTTCTTC.

A remark on this clonotype: An end of the junction differs from the germline gene, which may be a read error. The chain links TRBV11-2 to TRBJ1-5; D might be TRBD1 (5 bases). CDR1 and CDR2 from the germline V gene are SGHAT and FQNNGV. The CDR3 has 15 residues. The DNA for the CDR3 is TGTGCCAGCAGCCCCGGGGGAAATAGCAATCAGCACCAGCATTTT. It encodes CASSPGGNSNQHQHF.

This clonotype has only a few counts. The chain uses TRBV5-1 and TRBJ2-5; tentatively, D is TRBD2 (6 bases). V shed 4 bases and J shed 5 bases, with 15 bases lying between them. Germline CDR1 is SGHRS and CDR2 is YFSETQ. This CDR3 has 14 residues. Here the CDR3 reads CASSARGSGETQYF. The CDR3 nucleotides read TGCGCCAGCAGCGCTCGGGGGTCAGGCGAGACCCAGTACTTC.

This chain connects TRBV7-9 to TRBJ2-1; D remains unclear. V gave up 3 bases and J gave up 8 bases, with 20 bases separating them. Per the germline V gene, CDR1 is SEHNR and CDR2 is FQNEAQ (reference sequence). The CDR3 has 16 amino acids. CDR3 region: CASSFTDGLRSDEQFF. In nucleotides, the CDR3 is TGTGCCAGCAGCTTTACCGACGGGCTCCGGTCCGATGAGCAGTTCTTC. Complete variable domain (other parts from reference TRBV7-9 and TRBJ2-1): DTGVSQNPRHKITKRGQNVTFRCDPISEHNRLYWYRQTLGQGPEFLTYFQNEAQLEKSRLLSDRFSAERPKGSFSTLEIQRTEQGDSAMYLCASSFTDGLRSDEQFFGPGTRLTVL.

The DNA for the CDR3 is TGTGCCAGCAGTCTGACAGGGGCCGCGCACGAGCAGTACTTC. This translates into CASSLTGAAHEQYF. The J gene is TRBJ2-7, the V gene TRBV27, with TRBD1 matching 8 bases. This CDR3 contains 14 residues. The V segment lost 5 bases and the J segment 5 bases; nucleotides outside the gene matches: 8. Germline loops: CDR1 MNHEY, CDR2 SMNVEV (reference sequence).

The table lists this clonotype with a few counts. This rearrangement joins TRBV2 to TRBJ2-7; D could derive from TRBD1 or TRBD2 (6 bases each). Germline V gene data show CDR1 as SNHLY and CDR2 as FYNNEI. The ends were cut back, 8 bases at V and 2 bases at J, with 16 bases in the middle. This CDR3 is 14 amino acids long. CDR3 sequence: CASSLEEGAYEQYF. CDR3 coding DNA: TGTGCCAGCTCCTTAGAGGAGGGGGCCTACGAGCAGTACTTC.

This clonotype has a handful of counts. The rearrangement links TRBV7-2 to TRBJ2-5; D might be TRBD1 (5 bases). Trimming removed 4 bases from V and 7 bases from J, with 10 bases in between. The germline CDR1 and CDR2 sequences are SGHTA and FQGNSA. This CDR3 region has 12 residues. For the CDR3, the DNA is TGTGCCAGCAGCTCCCTAGGGGTGACCCAGTACTTC. It translates to CASSSLGVTQYF.

The chain carries TRBV29-1 and TRBJ1-1; D is unclear. The CDR3 is 11 amino acids. From germline, CDR1 is SQVTM and CDR2 ANQGSEA. Between the trimmed V and J ends, which lost 7 bases and 8 bases, there was a span of 14 bases. As DNA, the CDR3 is TGCAGCGCCGAAGGGAGAATGGAAGCTTTCTTT. Encoded protein: CSAEGRMEAFF.

The rearrangement uses TRBV7-2 and TRBJ2-2; D is unclear. V lost 7 bases, J lost 3 bases, and 12 bases lay in between. CDR3 length: 14 amino acids. Germline loops: CDR1 SGHTA, CDR2 FQGNSA. This CDR3 reads CASTLGRDTGELFF. The CDR3 bases are TGTGCCAGCACCCTTGGCCGGGACACCGGGGAGCTGTTTTTT.

This sequence joins TRBV5-1 and TRBJ2-7, with 7 bases identical to TRBD1. With V trimmed by 4 bases and J by 2 bases, 9 bases remained unmatched. CDR3 length: 15 amino acids. From germline, CDR1 is SGHRS and CDR2 YFSETQ. DNA of the CDR3: TGCGCCAGCAGCCTCTGGACAGGTACTACCTACGAGCAGTACTTC. Translating it yields CASSLWTGTTYEQYF.

The V and J genes are TRBV19 and TRBJ2-1; D not certain. Germline lookup yields CDR1 LNHDA and CDR2 SQIVND (reference sequence). The CDR3 consists of 12 residues. Trimming pared 7 bases from V and 9 bases from J, leaving 13 bases between. DNA for the CDR3: TGTGCCAGTATCGGGCAACGAGGTGAGCAGTTCTTC. It codes for CASIGQRGEQFF.

This clonotype was observed a handful of times. V is TRBV7-2 and J is TRBJ1-2; the D is unclear. V was pared by 7 bases and J by 2 bases, with 20 bases between. This CDR3 is 16 amino acids long. Germline V lookup: CDR1 SGHTA, CDR2 FQGNSA. As DNA, the CDR3 is TGTGCCAGCACCCTTAGGACCGCCGAAGTAAACTATGGCTACACCTTC. Amino acid sequence: CASTLRTAEVNYGYTF.

The chain joins TRBV12-3 or TRBV12-4 to TRBJ1-5; the D is unclear. V dropped 5 bases and J dropped 2 bases, with 7 bases sitting between them. The CDR3 contains 13 residues. As DNA, the CDR3 is TGTGCCAGCAGTCATGACGGCAATCAGCCCCAGCATTTT. It is translated as CASSHDGNQPQHF.

The chain has TRBV6-5 and TRBJ2-4; tentative D call: TRBD2 (6 bases). The V gene's germline CDR1 is MNHEY and CDR2 SVGAGI. Trimming removed 8 bases at V and 7 bases at J, with 15 bases between. The CDR3 runs 13 residues. CDR3 in DNA: TGTGCCAGCCGCCCGGACTACCTGAACATTCAGTACTTC. Its protein product is CASRPDYLNIQYF.